This T cell receptor (beta chain) was obtained from a study of cytomegalovirus exposure and HLA in healthy donors. Findings and caveats of the study: Sequencing probably produced one cluster of sequence variants that were highly shared.

V was shortened by 3 bases and J by 0 bases, with 8 bases between the two germline ends. The CDR3 runs 15 residues. Per germline, CDR1 MNHNS and CDR2 SASEGT. Researchers ran the PCR with 60 Vbeta and 13 Jbeta primers. Per the study methods: As a later analysis found, there were tens of millions of unique TCR beta chains, of which roughly 11 million were shared. Measured with immunoSEQ multiplex PCR; TCRdb has only the in-frame clones, and not every one. V and J calls and clone size are those listed in that table; D and trimming were worked out from the DNA. Found here are under 200,000 clones, 80% to 90% of them singletons; the top ten hold around 7.7%. This clone was found a few times. What it binds is unknown. Donors consisted of healthy bone marrow donors.

The receptor was derived from a woman aged 25 to 39 in good health and CMV-seropositive. V gene TRBV6-1 combines with J gene TRBJ1-4, with D possibly matching TRBD1 (6 bases). Sequenced sample: PBMCs. The CDR3 region is CASSDGQTTNEKLFF. CDR3 nucleotide sequence: TGTGCCAGCAGTGACGGACAGACAACTAATGAAAAACTGTTTTTT.